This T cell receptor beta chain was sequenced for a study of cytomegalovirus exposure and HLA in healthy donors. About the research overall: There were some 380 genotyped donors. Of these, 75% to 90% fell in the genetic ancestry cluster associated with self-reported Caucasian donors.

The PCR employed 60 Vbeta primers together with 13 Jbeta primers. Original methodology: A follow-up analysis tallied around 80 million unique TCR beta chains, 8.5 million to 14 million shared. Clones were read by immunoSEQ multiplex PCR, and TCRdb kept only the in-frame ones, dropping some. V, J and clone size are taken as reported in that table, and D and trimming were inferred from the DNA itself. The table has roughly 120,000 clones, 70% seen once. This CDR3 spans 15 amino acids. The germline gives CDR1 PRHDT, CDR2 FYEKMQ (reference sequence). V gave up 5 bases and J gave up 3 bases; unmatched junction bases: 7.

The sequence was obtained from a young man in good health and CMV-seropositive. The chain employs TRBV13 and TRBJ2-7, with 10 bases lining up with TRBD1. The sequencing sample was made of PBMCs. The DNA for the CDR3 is TGTGCCAGCAGCCTGCCGGGACAGGGGAGCTACGAGCAGTACTTC. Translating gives CASSLPGQGSYEQYF.